A selection of T cell receptor beta chains follows, all from one sample in a study of T cells after yellow fever vaccination. TCRdb re-called the 5' RACE reads with MiXCR, one entry per CDR3 protein. Among roughly 400,000 distinct CDR3 sequences, around a sixth were seen once, and the ten largest hold 18%. The source was PBMCs, collected before the yellow fever booster vaccination. These TCRs come from a man between 18 and 35 years old who received the YFV17D yellow fever vaccine. Both conserved end residues are part of each CDR3. D genes are given only for firm matches. For some rows the clone size is stated as once, few or many, or as a class when expanded; others skip it.

cdr3_length,v_call,d_call,clone_size,j_call,cdr3_aa,cdr3_nt
17,TRBV28,TRBD2,NA,TRBJ2-2,CASSLKARAGDTGELFF,TGTGCCAGCAGTTTAAAGGCCAGGGCGGGGGACACCGGGGAGCTGTTTTTT
14,TRBV11-2,TRBD1,few,TRBJ2-5,CASSSWGQGETQYF,TGTGCCAGCAGCTCGTGGGGACAGGGTGAGACCCAGTACTTC
14,TRBV12-3/TRBV12-4,NA,once,TRBJ2-5,CASSSRRARETQYF,TGTGCCAGCAGTTCCCGCAGGGCCCGGGAGACCCAGTACTTC
14,TRBV24-1,NA,NA,TRBJ2-5,CATSDFTGEETQYF,TGTGCCACCAGTGATTTTACGGGGGAAGAGACCCAGTACTTC
17,TRBV29-1,TRBD2,few,TRBJ2-2,CSVAIGASGGATGELFF,TGCAGCGTTGCAATTGGGGCTAGCGGGGGGGCCACCGGGGAGCTGTTTTTT
15,TRBV5-1,TRBD1,few,TRBJ1-1,CASSTQGAGDTEAFF,TGCGCCAGCAGCACGCAGGGGGCTGGGGACACTGAAGCTTTCTTT
14,TRBV6-5,NA,NA,TRBJ1-1,CASTTQGLGTEAFF,TGTGCCAGTACTACCCAGGGGCTGGGCACTGAAGCTTTCTTT
16,TRBV5-1,TRBD2,many,TRBJ2-1,CASKTSGGAAYNEQFF,TGCGCCAGCAAAACTAGCGGGGGAGCCGCTTACAATGAGCAGTTCTTC
16,TRBV6-5,TRBD1,many,TRBJ1-2,CASGFWIGTGGYGYTF,TGTGCCAGCGGATTCTGGATCGGAACAGGGGGCTATGGCTACACCTTC
15,TRBV5-1,TRBD1,NA,TRBJ1-3,CASSHGTDSGNTIYF,TGCGCCAGCAGCCACGGGACAGACTCTGGAAACACCATATATTTT